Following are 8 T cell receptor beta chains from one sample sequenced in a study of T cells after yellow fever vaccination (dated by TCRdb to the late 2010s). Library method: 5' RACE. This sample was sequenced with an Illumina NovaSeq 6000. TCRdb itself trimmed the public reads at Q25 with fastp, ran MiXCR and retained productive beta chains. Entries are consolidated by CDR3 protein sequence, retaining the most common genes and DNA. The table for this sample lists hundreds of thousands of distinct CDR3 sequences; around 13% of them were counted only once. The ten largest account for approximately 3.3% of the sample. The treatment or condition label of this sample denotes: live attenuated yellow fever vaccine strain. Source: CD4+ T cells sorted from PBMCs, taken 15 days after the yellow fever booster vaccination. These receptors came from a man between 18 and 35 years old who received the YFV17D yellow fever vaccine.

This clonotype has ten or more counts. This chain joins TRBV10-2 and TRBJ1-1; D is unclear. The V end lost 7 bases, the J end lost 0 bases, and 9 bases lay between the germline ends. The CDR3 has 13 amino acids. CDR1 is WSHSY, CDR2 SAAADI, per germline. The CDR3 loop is CASKRSLNTEAFF. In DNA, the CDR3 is TGCGCCAGCAAAAGGAGTTTGAACACTGAAGCTTTCTTT.

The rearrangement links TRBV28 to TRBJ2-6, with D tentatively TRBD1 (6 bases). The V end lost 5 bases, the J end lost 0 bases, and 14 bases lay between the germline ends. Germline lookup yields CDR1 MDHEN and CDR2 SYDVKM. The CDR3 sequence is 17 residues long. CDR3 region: CASSLTGFASGANVLTF. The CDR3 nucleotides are TGTGCCAGCAGTCTGACAGGATTTGCCTCTGGGGCCAACGTCCTGACTTTC.

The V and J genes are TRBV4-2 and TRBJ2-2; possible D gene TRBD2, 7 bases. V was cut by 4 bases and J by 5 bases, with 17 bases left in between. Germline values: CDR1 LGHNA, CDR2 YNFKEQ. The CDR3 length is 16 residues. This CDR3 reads CASSPEGGGRTGELFF. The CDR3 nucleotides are TGTGCCAGCAGCCCAGAGGGGGGGGGCCGAACCGGGGAGCTGTTTTTT.

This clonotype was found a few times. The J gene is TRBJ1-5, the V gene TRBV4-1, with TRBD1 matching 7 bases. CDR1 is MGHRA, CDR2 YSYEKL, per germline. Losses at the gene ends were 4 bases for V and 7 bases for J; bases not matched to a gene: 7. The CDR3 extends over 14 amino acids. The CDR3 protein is CASSRPGTVQPQHF. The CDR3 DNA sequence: TGCGCCAGCAGCCGGCCCGGGACAGTACAGCCCCAGCATTTT.

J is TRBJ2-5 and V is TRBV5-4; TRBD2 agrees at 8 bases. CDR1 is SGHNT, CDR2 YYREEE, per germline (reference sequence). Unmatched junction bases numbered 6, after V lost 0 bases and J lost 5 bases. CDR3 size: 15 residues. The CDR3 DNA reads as TGTGCCAGCAGCTTGGCCAGCGGGGGCGTGGAGACCCAGTACTTC. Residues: CASSLASGGVETQYF.

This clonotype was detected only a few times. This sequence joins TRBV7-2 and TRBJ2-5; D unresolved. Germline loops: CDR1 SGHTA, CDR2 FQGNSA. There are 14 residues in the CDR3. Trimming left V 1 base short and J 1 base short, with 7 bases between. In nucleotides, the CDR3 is TGTGCCAGCAGCTTAGGACGGGCCCAAGAGACCCAGTACTTC. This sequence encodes CASSLGRAQETQYF.

The CDR3 loop is CASLPNRATGELFF. The CDR3 DNA sequence: TGTGCCAGCTTACCCAACAGAGCCACCGGGGAGCTGTTTTTT. The V and J genes are TRBV18 and TRBJ2-2; D uncertain. With 7 bases removed from V and 4 bases from J, the gap between germline ends came to 13 bases. Germline loops: CDR1 KGHSH, CDR2 LQKENI. The CDR3 runs to 14 residues.

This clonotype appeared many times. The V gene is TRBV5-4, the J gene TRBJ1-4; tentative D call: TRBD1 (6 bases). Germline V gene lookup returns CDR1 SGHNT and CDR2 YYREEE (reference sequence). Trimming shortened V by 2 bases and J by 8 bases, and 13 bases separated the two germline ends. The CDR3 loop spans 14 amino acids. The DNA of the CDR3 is TGTGCCAGCAGCTTACAGGGCGCGGAGGAAAAACTGTTTTTT. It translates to CASSLQGAEEKLFF.